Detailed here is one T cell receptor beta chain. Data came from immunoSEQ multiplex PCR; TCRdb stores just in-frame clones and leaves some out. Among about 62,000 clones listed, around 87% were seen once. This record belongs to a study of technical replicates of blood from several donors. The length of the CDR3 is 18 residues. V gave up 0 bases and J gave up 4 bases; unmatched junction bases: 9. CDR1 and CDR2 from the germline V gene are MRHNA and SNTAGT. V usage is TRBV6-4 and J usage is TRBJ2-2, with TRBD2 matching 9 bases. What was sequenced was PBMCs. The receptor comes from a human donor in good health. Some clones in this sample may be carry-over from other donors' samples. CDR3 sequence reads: CASSDSSGRALGTGELFF. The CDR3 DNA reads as TGTGCCAGCAGTGACTCTAGCGGGAGAGCTCTGGGCACCGGGGAGCTGTTTTTT.